This T cell receptor (beta chain) was captured in a study of breast tumors, draining lymph nodes, adjacent tissues. Via MiXCR, TCRdb re-called the multiplex PCR reads, giving one row per CDR3 protein. The repertoire holds 200,000 to 300,000 distinct CDR3 sequences, with more than 30% as singletons. Study-wide points: Tumor TCR diversity was below lymph nodes but above nontumor tissue. The data were judged consistent with most tumor T cells coming from lymph node and expanding in tumor.

In the case of this clonotype: What it binds is unknown.

Breast cancer patients provided tissue from their axillary draining lymph nodes. The sample consisted of axillary lymph node tissue. The clonotype was recovered from a female donor with breast cancer. Some clones in this sample may be carry-over from other donors' samples.

CDR3 nucleotide sequence: TGTGCCACCGGCGGAGCGGGAGGGCACGAGACCCAGTACTTC. Amino acid sequence: CATGGAGGHETQYF. This rearrangement joins TRBV24-1 to TRBJ2-5; 10 bases are shared with TRBD2. Germline V gene data show CDR1 as KGHDR and CDR2 as SFDVKD. Unmatched junction bases numbered 8, after V lost 9 bases and J lost 5 bases. CDR3 size: 14 residues.